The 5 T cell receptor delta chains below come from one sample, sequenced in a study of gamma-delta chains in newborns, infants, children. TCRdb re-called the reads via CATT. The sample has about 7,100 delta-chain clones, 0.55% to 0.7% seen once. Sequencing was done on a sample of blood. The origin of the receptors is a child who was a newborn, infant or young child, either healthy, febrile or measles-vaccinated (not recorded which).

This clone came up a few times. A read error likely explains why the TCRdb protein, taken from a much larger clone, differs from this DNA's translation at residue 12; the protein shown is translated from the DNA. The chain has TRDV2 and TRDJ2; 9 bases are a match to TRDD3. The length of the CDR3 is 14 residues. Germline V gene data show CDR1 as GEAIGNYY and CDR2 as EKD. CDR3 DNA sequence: TGTGCCTGTGACACTTGGGGGATAACAGCACAACGCTTCTTT. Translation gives CACDTWGITAQRFF.

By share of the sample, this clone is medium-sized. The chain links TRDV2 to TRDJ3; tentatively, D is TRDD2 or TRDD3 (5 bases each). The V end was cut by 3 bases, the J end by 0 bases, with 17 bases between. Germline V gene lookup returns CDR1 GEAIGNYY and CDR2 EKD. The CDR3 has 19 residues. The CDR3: CACDPLPGRSSWDTRQMFF. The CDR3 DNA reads TGTGCCTGTGACCCCCTACCGGGGAGAAGCTCCTGGGACACCCGACAGATGTTTTTC.

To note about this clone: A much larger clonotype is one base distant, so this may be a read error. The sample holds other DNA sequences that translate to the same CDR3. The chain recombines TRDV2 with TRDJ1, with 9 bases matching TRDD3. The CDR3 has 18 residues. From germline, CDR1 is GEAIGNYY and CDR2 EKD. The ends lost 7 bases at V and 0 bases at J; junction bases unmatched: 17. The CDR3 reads CACDQYWGTPMYTDKLIF. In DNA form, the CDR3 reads TGTGCCTGCGACCAGTACTGGGGGACCCCCATGTACACCGATAAACTCATCTTT.

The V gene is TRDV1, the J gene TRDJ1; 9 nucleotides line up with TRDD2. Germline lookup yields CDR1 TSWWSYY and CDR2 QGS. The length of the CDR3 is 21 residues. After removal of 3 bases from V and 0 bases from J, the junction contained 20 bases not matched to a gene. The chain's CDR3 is CALGENLPTFWRNLYTDKLIF. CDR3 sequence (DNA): TGTGCTCTTGGGGAGAACCTTCCTACGTTTTGGAGGAACTTGTACACCGATAAACTCATCTTT.

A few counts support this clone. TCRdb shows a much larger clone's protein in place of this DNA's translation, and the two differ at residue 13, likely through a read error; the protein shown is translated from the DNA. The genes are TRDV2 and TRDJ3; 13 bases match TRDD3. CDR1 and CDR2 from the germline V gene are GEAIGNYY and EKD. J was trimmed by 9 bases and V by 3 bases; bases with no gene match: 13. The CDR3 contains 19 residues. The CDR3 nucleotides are TGTGCCTGTGACGCTATTTTACTGGGGGATACGGGGGGCACCCGACAGATGTTTTTC. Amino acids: CACDAILLGDTGGTRQMFF.